The clone carrying this TCR beta chain was observed many times. Its antigen remains unidentified. These data come from a study of T cell repertoires in cytomegalovirus infection. The CDR3 consists of 17 residues. The V gene end was trimmed by 2 bases and the J gene end by 0 bases; junction bases not matched to a gene: 10. Germline V gene sequence: CDR1 SQVTM, CDR2 ANQGSEA. Whole-study results and caveats: The study found HLA-C-restricted CMV-specific TCR beta clonotypes dominating the ex vivo response. Individuals carrying CMV plus the relevant HLA were identified by cumulative frequency of public TCR beta families.

TCRdb processed the reads anew with MiXCR; each CDR3 protein has one entry. Among roughly 160,000 distinct CDR3 sequences listed, roughly a fifth were seen once. The starting material was CD8+ T cells from cultured PBMCs, obtained from culture after CMV antigen stimulation. This receptor was obtained from a human donor in good health (CMV status not recorded). Some clones in this sample may be carry-over from other donors' samples. The chain combines TRBV29-1 with TRBJ2-1; 7 bases line up with TRBD1. The DNA of the CDR3 is TGCAGCGTTGAACATGTGGACAGGCCTAGCTCCTACAATGAGCAGTTCTTC. It specifies CSVEHVDRPSSYNEQFF.